This entry lists 12 T cell receptor beta chains sequenced from one sample in a study of blood T cell repertoires in COVID-19 (dated by TCRdb to 2019 to 2021). Libraries were built with the immunoSEQ multiplex PCR assay. TCRdb carries this immuneACCESS record with in-frame sequences only. Its versions omit some clonotypes, under half of them owing to an unresolved V gene in the studies checked, with the rest unexplained. The sample table shows 150,000 to 200,000 clones, and approximately 90% are seen once. The leading ten clones occupy roughly 3.6% of the sample. The sample comprised peripheral blood. The receptors come from a man between 18 and 35 years old with active or convalescent COVID-19.

This sequence joins TRBV4-1 and TRBJ2-7, with 11 bases aligning to TRBD2. The CDR3 is made up of 15 amino acids. Looked up from germline, CDR1 is MGHRA and CDR2 is YSYEKL. With V trimmed by 5 bases and J by 5 bases, 8 bases remained unmatched. The CDR3 loop is CASSRPGTSGNEQYF. The CDR3 DNA reads as TGCGCCAGCAGCAGGCCCGGGACTAGCGGCAACGAGCAGTACTTC.

The CDR3, as DNA: TGTGCCAGCAGCCAGGGACACATAGAGACCCAGTACTTC. It yields the protein CASSQGHIETQYF. The rearrangement uses TRBV3-1 (or the pseudogene TRBV3-2) and TRBJ2-5, with D possibly TRBD1 on 6 matching bases. V was pared by 3 bases and J by 4 bases, with 9 bases between. Germline V gene data show CDR1 as LGHDT and CDR2 as YNNKEL (reference sequence). This CDR3 contains 13 residues.

V gene TRBV27 combines with J gene TRBJ2-1, with 9 bases lining up with TRBD1. Losses at the gene ends were 8 bases for V and 10 bases for J; bases not matched to a gene: 9. There are 13 residues in the CDR3. Per germline, CDR1 MNHEY and CDR2 SMNVEV (reference sequence). The CDR3 nucleotides read TGTGCCAGCGGGGACAGGGTCTATTACGAGCAGTTCTTC. Translating it yields CASGDRVYYEQFF.

The genes are TRBV19 and TRBJ1-5; a possible D gene is TRBD1 (5 bases). Germline V lookup: CDR1 LNHDA, CDR2 SQIVND (reference sequence). Trimming removed 5 bases at V and 0 bases at J, with 17 bases between. The CDR3 is 17 residues long. CDR3: CASSGGLGPYSNQPQHF. The CDR3 DNA sequence: TGTGCCAGTAGTGGGGGGTTAGGGCCGTATAGCAATCAGCCCCAGCATTTT.

This chain joins TRBV5-1 and TRBJ1-4; 9 bases agree with TRBD1. Trimming at V came to 3 bases and at J to 8 bases, leaving 5 bases not matched to a gene. The CDR3 sequence is 14 residues long. CDR1 and CDR2 (germline): SGHRS, YFSETQ. In DNA, the CDR3 is TGCGCCAGCAGCTATGGACAGGGGAGGGAAAAACTGTTTTTT. This encodes CASSYGQGREKLFF.

The chain combines TRBV18 with TRBJ2-3, with D possibly being TRBD2 (6 bases). The length of the CDR3 is 14 residues. CDR1 and CDR2 from the germline V gene are KGHSH and LQKENI. V lost 6 bases and J 0 bases, leaving 10 bases between the germline ends. CDR3 amino acids: CASSSGVSTDTQYF. The DNA for the CDR3 is TGTGCCAGCTCCTCGGGAGTAAGCACAGATACGCAGTATTTT.

The chain has TRBV18 and TRBJ1-4; 12 bases fit TRBD1. The germline V gene has CDR1 KGHSH and CDR2 LQKENI. There are 16 residues in the CDR3. The junction had 6 bases not matched to a gene; V was cut back by 3 bases and J by 7 bases. The CDR3 here is CASSPRDRGLGEKLFF. The CDR3 bases are TGTGCCAGCTCACCGAGGGACAGGGGGCTTGGTGAAAAACTGTTTTTT. Looking up the rest from reference TRBV18 and TRBJ1-4 gives the full variable domain: NAGVMQNPRHLVRRRGQEARLRCSPMKGHSHVYWYRQLPEEGLKFMVYLQKENIIDESGMPKERFSAEFPKEGPSILRIQQVVRGDSAAYFCASSPRDRGLGEKLFFGSGTQLSVL.

The gene calls are TRBV28 and TRBJ1-4, with no clear D. Trimming took off 2 bases at V and 4 bases at J, with 11 bases between the two ends. The CDR3 extends over 15 amino acids. Germline V gene lookup returns CDR1 MDHEN and CDR2 SYDVKM. The CDR3 protein is CASSLPPELNEKLFF. CDR3 nucleotide sequence: TGTGCCAGCAGTTTACCACCGGAGCTTAATGAAAAACTGTTTTTT.

The chain uses TRBV29-1 and TRBJ2-1; 9 bases are shared with TRBD2. Trimming took 6 bases from V and 6 from J; bases not matched to a gene: 18. Germline V gene lookup returns CDR1 SQVTM and CDR2 ANQGSEA. The CDR3 has 17 amino acids. The CDR3 is CSVGTSLGSVLVNEQFF. CDR3 DNA: TGCAGCGTGGGGACTAGCTTGGGTTCAGTTCTTGTCAATGAGCAGTTCTTC.

V usage is TRBV19 and J usage is TRBJ1-2; 9 bases are a match to TRBD1. Germline V gene sequence: CDR1 LNHDA, CDR2 SQIVND (reference sequence). The trim removed 8 bases at V and 3 bases at J, leaving 13 bases unmatched. CDR3 size: 16 residues. In DNA form, the CDR3 reads TGTGCCAGTCTGTCCGGGACAGGGATGGTCGACTATGGCTACACCTTC. This sequence encodes CASLSGTGMVDYGYTF. Supplemented by reference TRBV19 and TRBJ1-2, the full variable domain reads DGGITQSPKYLFRKEGQNVTLSCEQNLNHDAMYWYRQDPGQGLRLIYYSQIVNDFQKGDIAEGYSVSREKKESFPLTVTSAQKNPTAFYLCASLSGTGMVDYGYTFGSGTRLTVV.

Concerning this clone: The sample holds other DNA sequences that translate to the same CDR3. CDR3 in DNA: TGTGCCAGCAGTTACTCTTCGAATCAGCCCCAGCATTTT. It is translated as CASSYSSNQPQHF. The J gene is TRBJ1-5, the V gene TRBV6-5; D unclear. Trimming took off 0 bases at V and 4 bases at J, with 4 bases between the two ends. Germline V gene sequence: CDR1 MNHEY, CDR2 SVGAGI. The CDR3 runs to 13 residues.

The gene calls are TRBV2 and TRBJ2-1; 8 bases line up with TRBD2. This CDR3 region has 15 residues. Losses at the gene ends were 3 bases for V and 2 bases for J; bases not matched to a gene: 3. Germline CDR1 SNHLY, CDR2 FYNNEI. The CDR3 protein is CASSDIAGPYNEQFF. CDR3 nucleotide sequence: TGTGCCAGCAGTGATATAGCGGGACCCTACAATGAGCAGTTCTTC. The full variable domain, in which reference TRBV2 and TRBJ2-1 provide the parts outside the CDR3, is EPEVTQTPSHQVTQMGQEVILRCVPISNHLYFYWYRQILGQKVEFLVSFYNNEISEKSEIFDDQFSVERPDGSNFTLKIRSTKLEDSAMYFCASSDIAGPYNEQFFGPGTRLTVL.